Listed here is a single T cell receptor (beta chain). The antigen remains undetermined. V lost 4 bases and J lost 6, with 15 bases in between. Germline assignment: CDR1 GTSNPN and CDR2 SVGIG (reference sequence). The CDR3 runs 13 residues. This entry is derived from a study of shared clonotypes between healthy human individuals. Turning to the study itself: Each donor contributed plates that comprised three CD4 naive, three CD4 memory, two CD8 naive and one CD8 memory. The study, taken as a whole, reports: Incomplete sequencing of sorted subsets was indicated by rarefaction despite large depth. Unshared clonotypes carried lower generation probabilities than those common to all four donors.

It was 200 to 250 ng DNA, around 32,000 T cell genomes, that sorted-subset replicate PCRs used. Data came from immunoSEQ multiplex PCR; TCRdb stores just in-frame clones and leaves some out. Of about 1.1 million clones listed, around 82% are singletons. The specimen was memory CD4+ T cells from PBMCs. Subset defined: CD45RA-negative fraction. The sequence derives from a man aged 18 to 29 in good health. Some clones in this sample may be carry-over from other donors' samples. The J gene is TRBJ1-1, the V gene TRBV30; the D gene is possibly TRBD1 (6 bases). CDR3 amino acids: CAWTQSRGAEAFF. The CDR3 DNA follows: TGTGCCTGGACTCAATCAAGGGGGGCTGAAGCTTTCTTT.